One and the same sample provided the 30 T cell receptor beta chains below, sequenced in a study of shared clonotypes between healthy human individuals. The protocol was immunoSEQ multiplex PCR, while the TCRdb copy is restricted to in-frame clones and leaves out a portion. The sample carries over 400,000 clones, 81% recorded once. The sequencing sample was made of PBMCs. Receptor source: a woman aged 40 to 50 in good health. Some clones in this sample may be carry-over from other donors' samples.

This rearrangement joins TRBV29-1 to TRBJ2-1; D might be TRBD1 (6 bases). This CDR3 contains 15 residues. V lost 4 bases to trimming and J lost 4 bases, with 17 bases between them. CDR1 and CDR2 (germline): SQVTM, ANQGSEA. DNA of the CDR3: TGCAGCGTTGTTAAGGCGGACAGCAAATACAATGAGCAGTTCTTC. This codes for CSVVKADSKYNEQFF.

The chain joins TRBV4-2 to TRBJ2-5, with 7 bases fitting TRBD2. Germline CDR1 LGHNA, CDR2 YNFKEQ. The CDR3 loop spans 15 amino acids. V lost 2 bases to trimming and J lost 1 base; unmatched junction nucleotides: 4. Here the CDR3 DNA reads TGTGCCAGCAGCCAACCCCTAGCGGCCCAAGAGACCCAGTACTTC. Its protein product is CASSQPLAAQETQYF.

This chain joins TRBV4-1 and TRBJ1-5; possible D gene TRBD1, 6 bases. V lost 1 base and J lost 0, with 10 bases in between. The CDR3 contains 16 residues. The V gene's germline CDR1 is MGHRA and CDR2 YSYEKL. The CDR3 loop is CASSQGGTHSNQPQHF. CDR3 in DNA: TGCGCCAGCAGCCAAGGAGGGACACATAGCAATCAGCCCCAGCATTTT.

This chain uses TRBV27 with TRBJ2-1, with unresolved D. Trimming shortened V by 5 bases and J by 6 bases, and 11 bases separated the two germline ends. The CDR3 contains 13 residues. CDR1 is MNHEY, CDR2 SMNVEV, per germline (reference sequence). The CDR3 region is CASSPRILNEQFF. CDR3 nucleotides: TGTGCCAGCAGTCCCCGCATTCTCAATGAGCAGTTCTTC.

The chain joins TRBV15 to TRBJ2-2, with TRBD2 matching 14 bases. The germline gives CDR1 LNHNV, CDR2 YYDKDF (reference sequence). Trimming at V came to 7 bases and at J to 8 bases, leaving 9 bases not matched to a gene. The CDR3 runs 16 residues. This chain's CDR3 is CATTRTSGRSRGELFF. CDR3 coding DNA: TGTGCCACCACCCGGACTAGCGGGAGGTCCAGAGGGGAGCTGTTTTTT. Combining the CDR3 with reference TRBV15 and TRBJ2-2 gives the whole variable domain DAMVIQNPRYQVTQFGKPVTLSCSQTLNHNVMYWYQQKSSQAPKLLFHYYDKDFNNEADTPDNFQSRRPNTSFCFLDIRSPGLGDTAMYLCATTRTSGRSRGELFFGEGSRLTVL.

This chain connects TRBV28 to TRBJ2-1; 10 bases line up with TRBD2. The CDR3 is 14 amino acids. Germline assignment: CDR1 MDHEN and CDR2 SYDVKM. Germline trimming cut 6 bases from V and 6 bases from J; bases unmatched to any gene: 5. CDR3 bases: TGTGCCAGCAGGACCGGGACTAGCGTCAATGAGCAGTTCTTC. Amino acid sequence: CASRTGTSVNEQFF.

A remark on this clone: This specimen includes other DNA sequences encoding the same CDR3. This rearrangement joins TRBV6-5 to TRBJ2-4; tentative D call: TRBD1 (5 bases). Trimming shortened V by 0 bases and J by 0 bases, and 6 bases separated the two germline ends. The CDR3 spans 15 residues. From germline, CDR1 is MNHEY and CDR2 SVGAGI. CDR3 in amino acids: CASSYSRVAKNIQYF. As DNA, the CDR3 is TGTGCCAGCAGTTACTCCAGGGTAGCCAAAAACATTCAGTACTTC.

Only a few counts were recorded for this clone. The chain couples TRBV28 to TRBJ2-5; 7 nucleotides align to TRBD1. Looked up from germline, CDR1 is MDHEN and CDR2 is SYDVKM. The CDR3 extends over 13 amino acids. After removal of 5 bases from V and 4 bases from J, the junction contained 4 bases not matched to a gene. The CDR3 reads CASSRGLSETQYF. In DNA, the CDR3 is TGTGCCAGCAGTAGGGGGCTTTCAGAGACCCAGTACTTC.

This clone showed up many times. The V call is TRBV13, the J call TRBJ1-4; D call uncertain. The germline gives CDR1 PRHDT, CDR2 FYEKMQ (reference sequence). The CDR3 loop spans 13 amino acids. V was shortened by 2 bases and J by 5 bases, with 6 bases between the two germline ends. The DNA for the CDR3 is TGTGCCAGCAGCTTAAGCCGGAATGAAAAACTGTTTTTT. The encoded protein is CASSLSRNEKLFF.

Concerning this clone: One end of the junction does not line up with germline, which may come from a read error. The V gene is TRBV7-6, the J gene TRBJ2-7; 8 nucleotides agree with TRBD1. Germline V gives CDR1 SGHVS, CDR2 FNYEAQ. The CDR3 loop spans 15 amino acids. The CDR3 region is CASSLEGTGSSEQYF. Written as DNA, the CDR3 is TGTGCCAGCAGCTTAGAAGGGACAGGCTCCTCCGAGCAGTACTTC.

This chain links TRBV28 with TRBJ2-1; D unclear. The CDR3 loop spans 13 amino acids. V lost 0 bases to trimming and J lost 10 bases, with 10 bases between them. Germline-derived CDR1 and CDR2 are MDHEN and SYDVKM. The CDR3 bases are TGTGCCAGCAGTTTATGGCCCCCCGGAGAGCAGTTCTTC. Its protein product is CASSLWPPGEQFF.

The CDR3 DNA sequence: TGTGCCAGCAGCTTAGCGGACGGGGTCGGGCAGTACTTC. Protein: CASSLADGVGQYF. This chain uses TRBV7-9 with TRBJ2-7, with a weak D call TRBD2 (5 bases). This CDR3 is 13 amino acids long. V lost 0 bases and J lost 9, with 12 bases in between. The germline V gene encodes CDR1 SEHNR and CDR2 FQNEAQ (reference sequence).

The V gene is TRBV28, the J gene TRBJ2-7, with D perhaps matching TRBD2 (6 bases). In germline, CDR1 is MDHEN, CDR2 SYDVKM. V lost 5 bases to trimming and J lost 6 bases, with 20 bases between them. This CDR3 has 15 residues. The CDR3 DNA is TGTGCCAGCAGTCCTACTAGCTGGGGGAGGTTCGAGCAGTACTTC. This gives the protein CASSPTSWGRFEQYF.

This clone came up once. The chain combines TRBV5-4 with TRBJ2-1, with D hard to call. This CDR3 spans 12 amino acids. Trimming removed 3 bases from V and 7 bases from J, with 8 bases in between. The V gene's germline CDR1 is SGHNT and CDR2 YYREEE (reference sequence). The CDR3 nucleotides read TGTGCCAGCAGCTCGGTCCTTAATGAGCAGTTCTTC. It codes for CASSSVLNEQFF.

This clone was found a few times. V is TRBV23-1 and J is TRBJ2-2; D is undetermined. TRBV23-1 is reported as an ORF; its role is uncertain. With 4 bases removed from V and 1 base from J, the gap between germline ends came to 7 bases. The CDR3 is made up of 14 amino acids. This CDR3 reads CASSPRQNTGELFF. CDR3 bases: TGCGCCAGCAGTCCGCGACAGAACACCGGGGAGCTGTTTTTT.

The chain has TRBV7-3 and TRBJ1-2; D perhaps matches TRBD1 (6 bases). This CDR3 is 15 amino acids long. Trimming shortened V by 4 bases and J by 6 bases, and 18 bases separated the two germline ends. CDR1 SGHTA and CDR2 FQGTGA come from the germline V gene. The DNA for the CDR3 is TGTGCCAGCAGCTCGACCACAGGGAGTTTAAATGGCTACACCTTC. It codes for CASSSTTGSLNGYTF.

Note on this clone: A far larger clone is off by one base, so a read error is likely. The rearrangement links TRBV28 to TRBJ1-1, with D tentatively TRBD1 (6 bases). Germline values: CDR1 MDHEN, CDR2 SYDVKM. The CDR3 covers 14 residues. The CDR3 sequence is CASSRGGLNAEAFF. The CDR3 DNA reads as TGTGCCAGCAGCCGCGGGGGGCTGAACGCTGAAGCTTTCTTT.

The rearrangement uses TRBV9 and TRBJ2-1; 7 bases fit TRBD2. V lost 2 bases, J lost 6 bases, and 8 bases stayed unmatched. This CDR3 is built from 15 residues. In germline, CDR1 is SGDLS, CDR2 YYNGEE. The CDR3 sequence is CASSVRGTTPNEQFF. The DNA for the CDR3 is TGTGCCAGCAGCGTTAGAGGGACTACCCCCAATGAGCAGTTCTTC.

As for this clone: A far larger clone is only one base removed, so a read error is likely. J is TRBJ1-5 and V is TRBV4-1; tentative D call: TRBD1 (5 bases). The CDR3 has 15 amino acids. The germline V gene encodes CDR1 MGHRA and CDR2 YSYEKL. CDR3 region: CASSQDWGYNQPRHF. CDR3 nucleotide sequence: TGCGCCAGCAGCCAAGATTGGGGGTACAATCAGCCCCGGCATTTT.

To note about this clone: A far larger clone is one nucleotide away, so this likely arose from a read error. J is TRBJ2-7 and V is TRBV2, with D perhaps matching TRBD1 (6 bases). Trimming removed 7 bases at V and 4 bases at J, with 17 bases between. Germline CDR1 SNHLY, CDR2 FYNNEI. The CDR3 length is 14 residues. CDR3 in DNA: TGTGCCAGCACCTCCCTGGGGGCGTCGTACGAGCAGTACTTC. It is translated as CASTSLGASYEQYF.

As regards this clone: Additional DNA sequences in this sample encode the identical CDR3. The CDR3 nucleotides read TGTGCCAGCAGCTCGGGGCAAGGAGAGACCCAGTACTTC. It codes for CASSSGQGETQYF. V is TRBV7-3 and J is TRBJ2-5; perhaps D is TRBD1 or TRBD2 (5 bases each). Trimming took off 4 bases at V and 4 bases at J, with 10 bases between the two ends. CDR3 length: 13 amino acids. Germline CDR1 and CDR2: SGHTA and FQGTGA.

The chain has TRBV27 and TRBJ2-5; weak D call: TRBD2 (6 bases). This CDR3 has 17 amino acids. The V end lost 2 bases, the J end lost 1 base, and 17 bases lay between the germline ends. Looked up from germline, CDR1 is MNHEY and CDR2 is SMNVEV (reference sequence). CDR3 region: CASSLNSGLASQETQYF. CDR3 DNA sequence: TGTGCCAGCAGTTTAAACTCCGGCCTAGCGAGCCAAGAGACCCAGTACTTC.

The genes are TRBV21-1 and TRBJ2-3; the table calls TRBD2, which could not be checked here. TRBV21-1 is a pseudogene segment. The CDR3 loop spans 17 amino acids. The CDR3: CASSKGVRESSTDTQYF. The CDR3 DNA reads as TGTGCCAGCAGCAAAGGAGTGCGGGAGTCAAGCACAGATACGCAGTATTTT.

The chain combines TRBV19 with TRBJ1-4; D may be TRBD1 (5 bases). This CDR3 comprises 17 residues. Per the germline V gene, CDR1 is LNHDA and CDR2 is SQIVND (reference sequence). V was cut by 6 bases and J by 4 bases, with 21 bases left in between. The CDR3, as DNA: TGTGCCAGTAGAGGCGGATCCACGGTGGGGGATAATGAAAAACTGTTTTTT. Translation: CASRGGSTVGDNEKLFF.

V gene TRBV5-1 combines with J gene TRBJ2-2; unclear D gene. Germline CDR1 is SGHRS and CDR2 is YFSETQ. The length of the CDR3 is 14 residues. V dropped 4 bases and J dropped 1 base, with 8 bases sitting between them. The CDR3 spells CASSISGNTGELFF. The CDR3 coding sequence is TGCGCCAGCAGCATCTCAGGGAACACCGGGGAGCTGTTTTTT.

For the CDR3, the DNA is TGTGCCAGCAGCTTAGCGACTCCCTCCTACGAGCAGTACTTC. Its translation: CASSLATPSYEQYF. The rearrangement uses TRBV7-8 and TRBJ2-7; no clear D gene. Germline V CDR1 and CDR2: SGHVS, FQNEAQ. The CDR3 has 14 residues. The ends were cut back, 0 bases at V and 0 bases at J, with 6 bases in the middle.

The chain links TRBV10-2 to TRBJ1-3, with a weak D call TRBD1 (5 bases). CDR1 and CDR2 from the germline V gene are WSHSY and SAAADI. The CDR3 extends over 13 amino acids. Trimming took 5 bases from V and 3 from J, leaving 8 bases between them. The CDR3 DNA is TGCGCCAGCAGTAGTCAGGGTGGAAACACCATATATTTT. This sequence encodes CASSSQGGNTIYF.

The chain combines TRBV5-6 with TRBJ1-5, with D possibly TRBD1 on 5 matching bases. V shed 4 bases and J shed 7 bases, with 12 bases lying between them. The CDR3 has 13 residues. CDR1 is SGHDT, CDR2 YYEEEE, per germline. CDR3 in DNA: TGTGCCAGCAGCCTGGGGGGGGTACAGCCCCAGCATTTT. Encoded protein: CASSLGGVQPQHF. The variable domain in full, with the rest retrieved from reference TRBV5-6 and TRBJ1-5, is DAGVTQSPTHLIKTRGQQVTLRCSPKSGHDTVSWYQQALGQGPQFIFQYYEEEERQRGNFPDRFSGHQFPNYSSELNVNALLLGDSALYLCASSLGGVQPQHFGDGTRLSIL.

This clone has only one observation. The chain recombines TRBV7-3 with TRBJ2-1; 14 bases fit TRBD2. Per the germline V gene, CDR1 is SGHTA and CDR2 is FQGTGA. The CDR3 is 17 amino acids. The trim removed 4 bases at V and 8 bases at J, leaving 10 bases unmatched. The DNA of the CDR3 is TGTGCCAGCAGCTCCCGACTAGCGGGAGGGCTCGGTGATGAGCAGTTCTTC. As protein: CASSSRLAGGLGDEQFF.

The chain uses TRBV2 and TRBJ2-7; 12 bases fit TRBD2. CDR3 length: 14 residues. J was trimmed by 6 bases and V by 8 bases; bases with no gene match: 8. Germline assignment: CDR1 SNHLY and CDR2 FYNNEI. CDR3 DNA sequence: TGTGCCAGCGGGAGACTAGCGGGAGTGGGCGAGCAGTACTTC. Translated, it gives CASGRLAGVGEQYF. The complete variable domain, with remaining parts taken from reference TRBV2 and TRBJ2-7, reads EPEVTQTPSHQVTQMGQEVILRCVPISNHLYFYWYRQILGQKVEFLVSFYNNEISEKSEIFDDQFSVERPDGSNFTLKIRSTKLEDSAMYFCASGRLAGVGEQYFGPGTRLTVT.